This TCR beta chain was documented in a study of blood T cell repertoires in COVID-19. Trimming took 5 bases from V and 0 from J; bases not matched to a gene: 5. Germline CDR1 is SGHTA and CDR2 is FQGNSA. The CDR3 is 16 amino acids. In the original workflow: Cell counts per sample came from amplifying reference gene primers. Generated by immunoSEQ multiplex PCR, the TCRdb table keeps only in-frame clones and is missing some. The V and J calls and clone size are taken from that table; D and trimming were inferred from the DNA. Of 75,000 to 90,000 clones listed, roughly 80% are singletons. The chain uses TRBV7-2 and TRBJ2-1; 9 bases are a match to TRBD2. Sequencing input: peripheral blood. This TCR was recovered from a human donor in a cohort sampled during active COVID-19. CDR3 sequence: CASSLSGSSSYNEQFF. In DNA form, the CDR3 reads TGTGCCAGCAGCCTTAGCGGGAGTAGCTCCTACAATGAGCAGTTCTTC.